These 10 T cell receptor beta chains came from one sample sequenced in a study of OX40 agonist ivuxolimab in advanced cancers. The protocol used for the library was the immunoSEQ multiplex PCR assay. TCRdb retrieved this table from immuneACCESS and kept in-frame rearrangements only. Not all clones are present; in checked studies, unresolved V genes account for under half, and no reason is known for the remainder. The table for this sample lists about 58,000 clones; 70% to 90% of them were counted only once. The ten largest clones take up 0.8% to 1% of the sample. The sequencing used CD4+ or CD8+ T cells sorted from blood, collected in a trial of the OX40 agonist ivuxolimab. Receptor source: an adult with an advanced solid tumor such as melanoma, head and neck, liver or kidney cancer.

The J gene is TRBJ1-1, the V gene TRBV10-3, with 10 positions matching TRBD1. The CDR3 contains 16 residues. V lost 6 bases, J lost 4 bases, and 11 bases stayed unmatched. CDR1 ENHRY and CDR2 SYGVKD come from the germline V gene. CDR3 in DNA: TGTGCCATCAGAGAAGGGACAGGGGCGGGGGGCACTGAAGCTTTCTTT. Protein sequence: CAIREGTGAGGTEAFF.

This clone occurred once. The chain carries TRBV19 and TRBJ2-1; D not resolved. Germline CDR1 is LNHDA and CDR2 is SQIVND (reference sequence). The V and J ends lost 5 bases and 8 bases respectively, with 13 bases between them. The CDR3 runs 13 residues. Here the CDR3 reads CASSARTVDEQFF. The DNA for the CDR3 is TGTGCCAGTAGTGCAAGGACCGTAGATGAGCAGTTCTTC.

This clone has more than one count but fewer than ten. The chain employs TRBV19 and TRBJ1-1; unclear D gene. CDR1 LNHDA and CDR2 SQIVND come from the germline V gene (reference sequence). Trimming took 8 bases from V and 2 from J, leaving 12 bases between them. The CDR3 is made up of 13 amino acids. The CDR3 DNA reads TGTGCCAGTTCGCCCAGGCCTAACACTGAAGCTTTCTTT. Its protein is CASSPRPNTEAFF.

The chain couples TRBV20-1 to TRBJ2-3, with D possibly being TRBD2 (6 bases). The V and J ends lost 6 bases and 8 bases respectively, with 12 bases between them. CDR3 length equals 11 residues. Germline V gene data show CDR1 as DFQATT and CDR2 as SNEGSKA (reference sequence). The CDR3 DNA reads TGCAGTGCGGCCACGGGAGCTACGCAGTATTTT. The encoded protein is CSAATGATQYF.

The gene calls are TRBV19 and TRBJ1-1; 8 positions match TRBD1. V was clipped by 5 bases and J by 0 bases; unmatched bases: 5. The CDR3 extends over 15 amino acids. Germline V gene lookup returns CDR1 LNHDA and CDR2 SQIVND (reference sequence). CDR3 residues: CASSRRQGMNTEAFF. In DNA form, the CDR3 reads TGTGCCAGTAGTCGGAGACAGGGGATGAACACTGAAGCTTTCTTT.

This clone has a single count. V and J are TRBV5-1 and TRBJ1-2; weak D call: TRBD1 (5 bases). The V end lost 5 bases, the J end lost 5 bases, and 16 bases lay between the germline ends. This CDR3 region has 14 residues. Germline values: CDR1 SGHRS, CDR2 YFSETQ. The CDR3 spells CASSSADSGYGYTF. The CDR3 DNA sequence: TGCGCCAGCAGTTCAGCCGACAGCGGGTATGGCTACACCTTC.

The rearrangement uses TRBV19 and TRBJ2-5, with D perhaps matching TRBD1 or TRBD2 (5 bases each). CDR1 LNHDA and CDR2 SQIVND come from the germline V gene (reference sequence). V was pared by 3 bases and J by 5 bases, with 19 bases between. This CDR3 has 16 residues. The chain's CDR3 is CASSMSGRGQRETQYF. The CDR3 DNA follows: TGTGCCAGTAGTATGTCGGGAAGGGGCCAACGGGAGACCCAGTACTTC.

The genes are TRBV7-2 and TRBJ1-1; D remains unclear. V was pared by 1 base and J by 5 bases, with 11 bases between. Per germline, CDR1 SGHTA and CDR2 FQGNSA. The CDR3 has 14 amino acids. In DNA, the CDR3 is TGTGCCAGCAGCTTAGGTTCGGCGAATACTGAAGCTTTCTTT. This codes for CASSLGSANTEAFF.

The chain couples TRBV5-4 to TRBJ2-7; a possible D gene is TRBD2 (5 bases). This CDR3 comprises 14 residues. The germline V gene encodes CDR1 SGHNT and CDR2 YYREEE (reference sequence). The V and J ends lost 0 bases and 0 bases respectively, with 7 bases between them. CDR3 coding DNA: TGTGCCAGCAGCTTGGGGAGGAGCTCCTACGAGCAGTACTTC. It translates to CASSLGRSSYEQYF.

The chain carries TRBV7-9 and TRBJ1-4, with TRBD1 matching over 7 bases. Germline V CDR1 and CDR2: SEHNR, FQNEAQ (reference sequence). The CDR3 is 15 amino acids. The trim removed 5 bases at V and 4 bases at J, leaving 7 bases unmatched. CDR3 nucleotides: TGTGCCAGCAGCCCACAGGGGAGCCTTAATGAAAAACTGTTTTTT. Residues: CASSPQGSLNEKLFF. Full variable domain (rest looked up from reference TRBV7-9 and TRBJ1-4): DTGVSQNPRHKITKRGQNVTFRCDPISEHNRLYWYRQTLGQGPEFLTYFQNEAQLEKSRLLSDRFSAERPKGSFSTLEIQRTEQGDSAMYLCASSPQGSLNEKLFFGSGTQLSVL.